These 24 T cell receptor beta chains originate from one sample sequenced in a study of blood T cell repertoires in COVID-19 (dated by TCRdb to the early 2020s). Library preparation was by the immunoSEQ multiplex PCR assay. TCRdb took this table from immuneACCESS and kept in-frame rearrangements with V and J called. Such tables lack part of the clones; where checked against another copy, unresolved V genes explain under half of the gap, and the rest is unexplained. This sample lists about 250,000 clones; roughly 88% were detected once. The ten biggest clones cover 1.3% to 1.5% of the sample. Sequencing was carried out using peripheral blood. These receptors were taken from an elderly man with acute or convalescent COVID-19.

The DNA for the CDR3 is TGTGCCAGCAGCTTCACAGGGGGAAGGAATTCACCCCTCCACTTT. This gives the protein CASSFTGGRNSPLHF. V and J are TRBV5-6 and TRBJ1-6; 8 bases are a match to TRBD1. The CDR3 has 15 residues. V lost 2 bases and J lost 7; bases outside the gene matches: 5. Germline CDR1 SGHDT, CDR2 YYEEEE.

V is TRBV5-4 and J is TRBJ2-3; TRBD1 aligns across 9 bases. Per germline, CDR1 SGHNT and CDR2 YYREEE (reference sequence). CDR3 size: 14 residues. With 4 bases clipped from V and 4 bases from J, the junction kept 4 bases outside the gene matches. CDR3 residues: CASSGQGSADTQYF. In nucleotides, the CDR3 is TGTGCCAGCAGCGGACAGGGGAGTGCAGATACGCAGTATTTT.

The chain joins TRBV7-2 to TRBJ2-7; a weak D match, TRBD1 (6 bases). Germline V CDR1 and CDR2: SGHTA, FQGNSA. Trimming removed 4 bases from V and 2 bases from J, with 12 bases in between. The CDR3 runs to 14 residues. As DNA, the CDR3 is TGTGCCAGCAGCTCCATGACAGGACCCTACGAGCAGTACTTC. Translation: CASSSMTGPYEQYF.

The gene calls are TRBV4-3 and TRBJ2-7; possible D gene TRBD1, 6 bases. Germline V gene data show CDR1 as LGHNA and CDR2 as YSLEER. Trimming removed 6 bases at V and 2 bases at J, with 14 bases between. CDR3 length: 14 amino acids. The CDR3 sequence: CASSQKTGTYEQYF. CDR3 bases: TGCGCCAGCAGTCAAAAAACAGGGACCTACGAGCAGTACTTC.

The rearrangement joins TRBV20-1 to TRBJ1-1; D is ambiguous. The V gene lost 3 bases and the J gene lost 1 base, with 9 bases spanning the gap. The germline V gene encodes CDR1 DFQATT and CDR2 SNEGSKA (reference sequence). CDR3 length: 13 amino acids. Here the CDR3 reads CSASRAANTEAFF. The CDR3 DNA reads TGCAGTGCTAGTCGAGCGGCGAACACTGAAGCTTTCTTT.

Comment on this clone: The same CDR3 also results from other DNA sequences found in this sample. V gene TRBV9 combines with J gene TRBJ2-3; 8 bases align to TRBD2. With 4 bases clipped from V and 0 bases from J, the junction kept 4 bases outside the gene matches. Germline CDR1 and CDR2: SGDLS and YYNGEE. The CDR3 contains 15 residues. In DNA, the CDR3 is TGTGCCAGCAGCTCGGGAGGGGCAAGCACAGATACGCAGTATTTT. The encoded protein is CASSSGGASTDTQYF.

The V gene is TRBV4-3, the J gene TRBJ2-7; the match to TRBD1 covers 12 bases. Germline values: CDR1 LGHNA, CDR2 YSLEER. The V gene end was trimmed by 2 bases and the J gene end by 5 bases; junction bases not matched to a gene: 7. CDR3 length equals 16 residues. In DNA, the CDR3 is TGCGCCAGCAGCCAATTGGGACAGGGGGCAAGGAACGAGCAGTACTTC. Translation: CASSQLGQGARNEQYF.

The chain carries TRBV28 and TRBJ1-6; a weak D match, TRBD1 (6 bases). The CDR3 contains 15 residues. Germline V lookup: CDR1 MDHEN, CDR2 SYDVKM. V was pared by 3 bases and J by 9 bases, with 15 bases between. CDR3 sequence reads: CASSFPEQGSSPLHF. CDR3 nucleotide sequence: TGTGCCAGCAGTTTCCCCGAACAGGGAAGTTCACCCCTCCACTTT. The whole variable domain, filled in from reference TRBV28 and TRBJ1-6, reads DVKVTQSSRYLVKRTGEKVFLECVQDMDHENMFWYRQDPGLGLRLIYFSYDVKMKEKGDIPEGYSVSREKKERFSLILESASTNQTSMYLCASSFPEQGSSPLHFGNGTRLTVT.

The chain recombines TRBV9 with TRBJ1-1; TRBD1 might be the D (6 bases). The length of the CDR3 is 16 residues. Germline lookup yields CDR1 SGDLS and CDR2 YYNGEE. V dropped 4 bases and J dropped 5 bases, with 21 bases sitting between them. DNA of the CDR3: TGTGCCAGCAGCCAGGGACACCGCTCGGGAGGTACTGAAGCTTTCTTT. It is translated as CASSQGHRSGGTEAFF.

This clone was recorded a few times. The chain links TRBV29-1 to TRBJ2-1; 12 bases fit TRBD2. Germline V lookup: CDR1 SQVTM, CDR2 ANQGSEA. The J segment lost 4 bases and the V segment lost 6 bases, leaving 4 bases of the junction unmatched. The CDR3 loop spans 14 amino acids. The CDR3 DNA is TGCAGCGTAAGCCTAGCGGGGGGGTACAATGAGCAGTTCTTC. Translating gives CSVSLAGGYNEQFF.

V and J are TRBV7-2 and TRBJ2-1, with 11 bases matching TRBD2. J gave up 9 bases and V 1 base, and 5 bases lay outside the gene matches. The CDR3 is made up of 15 amino acids. Germline CDR1 is SGHTA and CDR2 is FQGNSA. The CDR3: CASSLVAGGPGEQFF. As DNA, the CDR3 is TGTGCCAGCAGCTTAGTAGCGGGGGGGCCTGGTGAGCAGTTCTTC.

The count of this clone is one. This chain joins TRBV28 and TRBJ1-5; D uncertain. The CDR3 spans 16 residues. Trimming cost V 6 bases and J 0 bases, with 15 bases left between them. Per the germline V gene, CDR1 is MDHEN and CDR2 is SYDVKM. This CDR3 is CASSPSGRISNQPQHF. The CDR3 DNA is TGTGCCAGCAGCCCTAGCGGACGGATTAGCAATCAGCCCCAGCATTTT.

The chain couples TRBV7-2 to TRBJ1-1; D gene uncertain. Trimming shortened V by 3 bases and J by 1 base, and 12 bases separated the two germline ends. Germline-derived CDR1 and CDR2 are SGHTA and FQGNSA. The CDR3 loop spans 15 amino acids. CDR3 in amino acids: CASSFSVQTNTEAFF. The CDR3 DNA follows: TGTGCCAGCAGCTTTTCGGTACAGACGAACACTGAAGCTTTCTTT.

The chain links TRBV15 to TRBJ2-7; D not certain. CDR1 LNHNV and CDR2 YYDKDF come from the germline V gene (reference sequence). Trimming left V 0 bases short and J 4 bases short, with 7 bases between. The CDR3 sequence is 13 residues long. In DNA form, the CDR3 reads TGTGCCACCAGCAGAGATCCCCAGTACGAGCAGTACTTC. Its protein is CATSRDPQYEQYF.

The rearrangement uses TRBV2 and TRBJ2-2; the D gene is possibly TRBD1 (5 bases). Trimming took 3 bases from V and 4 from J, leaving 15 bases between them. Germline V gene data show CDR1 as SNHLY and CDR2 as FYNNEI. The CDR3 extends over 16 amino acids. CDR3 loop: CASSDSRGRGTGELFF. The CDR3 nucleotides are TGTGCCAGCAGTGACTCAAGGGGAAGGGGCACCGGGGAGCTGTTTTTT.

This sequence joins TRBV5-1 and TRBJ2-2; possibly TRBD1 for D (6 bases). Trimming removed 0 bases from V and 5 bases from J, with 11 bases in between. This CDR3 is 15 amino acids long. CDR1 SGHRS and CDR2 YFSETQ come from the germline V gene. The CDR3 is CASSLVQGQTGELFF. CDR3 nucleotide sequence: TGCGCCAGCAGCTTGGTGCAGGGGCAGACCGGGGAGCTGTTTTTT.

The CDR3 sequence: CASSRGLAVNEQFF. As DNA, the CDR3 is TGTGCCAGCAGCCGAGGACTAGCCGTCAATGAGCAGTTCTTC. The chain combines TRBV6-2 or TRBV6-3 with TRBJ2-1, with 8 positions matching TRBD2. The V gene's germline CDR1 is MNHEY and CDR2 SVGEGT. This CDR3 is built from 14 residues. Trimming removed 6 bases from V and 6 bases from J; junction bases left unmatched: 7.

The chain's CDR3 is CAQHVREGYGYTF. CDR3 coding DNA: TGTGCCCAGCATGTCAGGGAAGGCTATGGCTACACCTTC. This chain connects TRBV2 to TRBJ1-2; tentatively, D is TRBD1 (5 bases). In germline, CDR1 is SNHLY, CDR2 FYNNEI. The CDR3 loop spans 13 amino acids. V was shortened by 11 bases and J by 4 bases, with 17 bases between the two germline ends.

This clone was counted a single time. V usage is TRBV25-1 and J usage is TRBJ1-4, with D hard to call. CDR1 and CDR2 (germline): MGHDK, SYGVNS. This CDR3 is 15 amino acids long. With 8 bases removed from V and 8 bases from J, the gap between germline ends came to 21 bases. Written as DNA, the CDR3 is TGTGCCAGCGCGTTGACCATGGGCCGGGAAGAAAAACTGTTTTTT. It is translated as CASALTMGREEKLFF.

This clone showed up just a few times. The chain links TRBV5-1 to TRBJ2-3, with a possible D match to TRBD1 (5 bases). V was pared by 2 bases and J by 4 bases, with 5 bases between. Germline V lookup: CDR1 SGHRS, CDR2 YFSETQ. This CDR3 comprises 12 residues. In DNA, the CDR3 is TGCGCCAGCAGCTTAGGGGCAGATACGCAGTATTTT. Translated: CASSLGADTQYF.

This sequence joins TRBV6-1 and TRBJ2-7; TRBD2 agrees at 9 bases. V dropped 2 bases and J dropped 3; count of bases not matched to a gene: 11. CDR1 and CDR2 (germline): MNHNS, SASEGT. This CDR3 has 17 amino acids. The chain's CDR3 is CASSEPPSLAGYYEQYF. CDR3 nucleotide sequence: TGTGCCAGCAGTGAACCCCCATCCCTAGCGGGGTACTACGAGCAGTACTTC.

V and J are TRBV6-6 and TRBJ2-3; D is ambiguous. V was clipped by 4 bases and J by 9 bases, with 8 bases between them. CDR1 is MNHNY, CDR2 SVGAGI, per germline (reference sequence). The CDR3 has 11 residues. CDR3 protein: CASSSPSTQYF. Here the CDR3 DNA reads TGTGCCAGCAGTTCCCCGTCCACGCAGTATTTT.

Turning to this clone: At the DNA level, this CDR3 is encoded by other sequences in the same sample as well. The rearrangement links TRBV6-5 to TRBJ1-5, with D perhaps matching TRBD1 (6 bases). Trimming took off 6 bases at V and 0 bases at J, with 12 bases between the two ends. Germline V gives CDR1 MNHEY, CDR2 SVGAGI. The CDR3 sequence is 15 residues long. The CDR3, as DNA: TGTGCCAGCAGCTGGACAGCCGATAGCAATCAGCCCCAGCATTTT. Its protein is CASSWTADSNQPQHF.

CDR3 in amino acids: CASSLGKSSYNEQFF. The DNA of the CDR3 is TGTGCCAGCAGCTTGGGCAAAAGCTCCTACAATGAGCAGTTCTTC. The V and J genes are TRBV11-2 and TRBJ2-1; D is undetermined. The CDR3 runs to 15 residues. The V and J ends lost 3 bases and 0 bases respectively, with 9 bases between them. From germline, CDR1 is SGHAT and CDR2 FQNNGV.